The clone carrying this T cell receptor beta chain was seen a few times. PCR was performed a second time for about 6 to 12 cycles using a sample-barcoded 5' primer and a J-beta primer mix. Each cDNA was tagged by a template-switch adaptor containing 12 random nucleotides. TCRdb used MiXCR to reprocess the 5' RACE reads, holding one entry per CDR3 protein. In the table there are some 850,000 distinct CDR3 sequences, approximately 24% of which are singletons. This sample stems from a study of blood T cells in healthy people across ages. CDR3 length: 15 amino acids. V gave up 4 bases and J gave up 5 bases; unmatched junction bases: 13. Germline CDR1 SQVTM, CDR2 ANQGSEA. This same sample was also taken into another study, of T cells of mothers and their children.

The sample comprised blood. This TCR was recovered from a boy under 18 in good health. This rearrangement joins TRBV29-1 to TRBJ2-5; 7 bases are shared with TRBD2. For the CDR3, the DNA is TGCAGCGTTGTAGGGCAGCGCGGGAGATCGGAGACCCAGTACTTC. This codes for CSVVGQRGRSETQYF.